These T cell receptor beta chains were read from a single sample in a study of T cell changes during pregnancy in multiple sclerosis. Generated by immunoSEQ multiplex PCR, the TCRdb table keeps only in-frame clones and is missing some. The table shows fewer than 85,000 clones, with approximately 94% occurring only once. This sample comprised peripheral blood, obtained after pregnancy. These receptors all stem from a female donor in good health, enrolled as a control in a pregnancy study. The conserved cysteine and the conserved F or W are not part of the CDR3 here. Fields, in order: J gene, V gene, CDR3 protein.

j_gene: TRBJ2-3
v_gene: TRBV6-5
CDR3aa: ASRSTTDTQY

j_gene: TRBJ1-1
v_gene: TRBV14
CDR3aa: ASSQEPGWNTEAF

j_gene: TRBJ2-5
v_gene: TRBV7-2
CDR3aa: ASSLSSGTPAQY

j_gene: TRBJ2-7
v_gene: TRBV15
CDR3aa: ATSRDTGGSYEQY

j_gene: TRBJ2-5
v_gene: TRBV30
CDR3aa: AWSVGQDKKETQY

j_gene: TRBJ2-7
v_gene: TRBV5-5
CDR3aa: ASSLATVSYEQY

j_gene: TRBJ2-3
v_gene: TRBV4-2
CDR3aa: ASSQPPTGVSTDTQY

j_gene: TRBJ2-3
v_gene: TRBV12-5
CDR3aa: ASGPPGADTQY

j_gene: TRBJ1-5
v_gene: TRBV2
CDR3aa: ASRRRVFDQPQH

j_gene: TRBJ2-7
v_gene: TRBV28
CDR3aa: ASSGTGTTYEQY

j_gene: TRBJ2-2
v_gene: TRBV5-1
CDR3aa: ASSLEGYAGELF

j_gene: TRBJ2-7
v_gene: TRBV6-5
CDR3aa: ASRRYVDYEQY

j_gene: TRBJ2-7
v_gene: TRBV10-3
CDR3aa: AISESEAGTSAGEQY

j_gene: TRBJ2-3
v_gene: TRBV6-1
CDR3aa: ASIITDTQY

j_gene: TRBJ2-3
v_gene: TRBV27
CDR3aa: ASSTSGISNTQY

j_gene: TRBJ2-7
v_gene: TRBV18
CDR3aa: ASSLAGGSYEQY

j_gene: TRBJ2-5
v_gene: TRBV30
CDR3aa: AWSVPGQGPQETQY

j_gene: TRBJ2-6
v_gene: TRBV28
CDR3aa: ASRSGTARSGANVLT

j_gene: TRBJ2-1
v_gene: TRBV7-2
CDR3aa: ASSLDGADNEQF

j_gene: TRBJ2-3
v_gene: TRBV28
CDR3aa: ASIGGGTSTDTQY

j_gene: TRBJ1-2
v_gene: TRBV7-2
CDR3aa: ASSSNRGDNGYT

j_gene: TRBJ2-1
v_gene: TRBV5-4
CDR3aa: ASSLGGLAGENEQF

j_gene: TRBJ2-7
v_gene: TRBV5-6
CDR3aa: ASSLLGASGGQNYEQY

j_gene: TRBJ2-2
v_gene: TRBV6-6
CDR3aa: ASSYSGPGTGELF

j_gene: TRBJ2-7
v_gene: TRBV5-1
CDR3aa: ASSATGSVSYEQY